This T cell receptor (beta chain) was sequenced for a study of technical replicates of blood from a handful of donors. TCRdb keeps only in-frame clones here, not all; method: immunoSEQ multiplex PCR. The data hold about 97,000 clones, with about 96% observed a single time. With 8 bases removed from V and 7 bases from J, the gap between germline ends came to 20 bases. This CDR3 contains 14 residues. CDR1 and CDR2 from the germline V gene are KGHSH and LQKENI. The chain links TRBV18 to TRBJ2-5, with a tentative D call TRBD1 (6 bases). The sequencing input was T cells isolated from PBMCs. The receptor's source is a human donor in good health. This chain's CDR3 is CASRELTGLGTQYF. CDR3 sequence (DNA): TGTGCCAGCCGAGAACTTACAGGGCTGGGGACCCAGTACTTC.